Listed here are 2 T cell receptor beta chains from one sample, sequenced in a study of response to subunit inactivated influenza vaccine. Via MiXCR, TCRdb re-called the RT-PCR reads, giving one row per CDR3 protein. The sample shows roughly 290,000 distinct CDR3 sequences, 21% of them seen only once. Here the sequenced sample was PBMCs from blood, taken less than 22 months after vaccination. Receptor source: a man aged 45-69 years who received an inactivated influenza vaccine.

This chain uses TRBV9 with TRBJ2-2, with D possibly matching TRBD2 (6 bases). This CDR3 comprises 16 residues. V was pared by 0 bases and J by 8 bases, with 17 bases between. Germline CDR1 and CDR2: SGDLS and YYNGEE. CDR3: CASSVGGTARSGELFF. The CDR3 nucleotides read TGTGCCAGCAGCGTAGGTGGGACTGCAAGATCTGGGGAGCTGTTTTTT.

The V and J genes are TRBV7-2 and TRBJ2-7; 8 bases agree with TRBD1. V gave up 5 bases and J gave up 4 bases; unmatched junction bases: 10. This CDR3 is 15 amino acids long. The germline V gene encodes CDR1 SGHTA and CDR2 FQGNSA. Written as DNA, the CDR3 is TGTGCCAGCAGCCCCGGACTAACAGGGGGGTACGAGCAGTACTTC. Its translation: CASSPGLTGGYEQYF.